This T cell receptor beta chain came from a study of blood T cells in healthy people across ages. Study results and limitations: The authors considered diversity estimates from one million T cells to be underestimates. With age, beta diversity per million T cells declined roughly linearly, significantly by approximately 41.

The sample holds a few counts of this clonotype. The antigen is unknown. Total RNA, at least 5 micrograms per sample, came from PBMCs. For the second PCR, which ran for about 7 to 11 cycles, a sample-barcoded 5' primer and a J-beta primer mix were used. Every cDNA molecule bore a tag from a template-switch adaptor containing 12 random nucleotides. Each CDR3 protein gets one entry after TCRdb re-called the 5' RACE reads with MiXCR. The sample includes some 780,000 distinct CDR3 sequences, just over 55% of them seen just once. This TCR came from a man aged 35-49 years in good health. Material for sequencing was blood.

The CDR3 spells CSARLPDSNQPQHF. For the CDR3, the DNA is TGCAGTGCTAGGCTTCCGGATAGCAATCAGCCCCAGCATTTT. The chain recombines TRBV20-1 with TRBJ1-5; no clear D gene. Germline CDR1 DFQATT, CDR2 SNEGSKA (reference sequence). The CDR3 sequence is 14 residues long. Trimming removed 3 bases at V and 0 bases at J, with 9 bases between.